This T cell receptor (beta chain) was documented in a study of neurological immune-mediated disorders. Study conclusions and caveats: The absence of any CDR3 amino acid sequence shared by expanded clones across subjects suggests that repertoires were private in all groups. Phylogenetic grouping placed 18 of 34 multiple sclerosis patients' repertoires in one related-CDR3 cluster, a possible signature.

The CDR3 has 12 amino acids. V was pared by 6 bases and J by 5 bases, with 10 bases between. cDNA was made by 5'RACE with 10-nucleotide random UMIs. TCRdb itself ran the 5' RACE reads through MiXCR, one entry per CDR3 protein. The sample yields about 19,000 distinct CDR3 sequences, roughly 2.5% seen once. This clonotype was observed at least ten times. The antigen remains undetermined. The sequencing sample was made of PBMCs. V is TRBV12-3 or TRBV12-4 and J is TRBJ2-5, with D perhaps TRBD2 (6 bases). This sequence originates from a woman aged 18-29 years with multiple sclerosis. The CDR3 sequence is CASRPRGETQYF. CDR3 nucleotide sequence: TGTGCCAGCAGGCCCCGGGGGGAGACCCAGTACTTC.